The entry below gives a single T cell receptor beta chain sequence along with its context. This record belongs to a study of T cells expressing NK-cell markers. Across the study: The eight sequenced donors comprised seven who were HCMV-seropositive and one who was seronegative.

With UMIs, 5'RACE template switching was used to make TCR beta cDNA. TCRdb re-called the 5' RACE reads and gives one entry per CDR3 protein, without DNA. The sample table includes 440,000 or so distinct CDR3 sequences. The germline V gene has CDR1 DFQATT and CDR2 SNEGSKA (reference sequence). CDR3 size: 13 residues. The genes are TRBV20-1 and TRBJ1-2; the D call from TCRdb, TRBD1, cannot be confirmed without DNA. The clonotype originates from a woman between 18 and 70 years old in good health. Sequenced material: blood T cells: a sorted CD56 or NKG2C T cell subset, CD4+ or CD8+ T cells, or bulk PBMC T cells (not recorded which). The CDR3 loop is CSLRGQDGYGYTF.